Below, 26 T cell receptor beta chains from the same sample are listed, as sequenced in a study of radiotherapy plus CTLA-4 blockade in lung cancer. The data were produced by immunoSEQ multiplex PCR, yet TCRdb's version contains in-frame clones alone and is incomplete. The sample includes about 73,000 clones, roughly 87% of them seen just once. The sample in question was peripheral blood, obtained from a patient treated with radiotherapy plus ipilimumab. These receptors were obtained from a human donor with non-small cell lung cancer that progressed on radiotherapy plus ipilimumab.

The CDR3 protein is CASSVEEGAVDGYTF. CDR3 in DNA: TGTGCCAGCAGCGTAGAGGAGGGGGCGGTCGATGGCTACACCTTC. The J gene is TRBJ1-2, the V gene TRBV9; 7 bases are a match to TRBD1. The CDR3 totals 15 residues. V lost 0 bases and J lost 6; bases outside the gene matches: 8. In germline, CDR1 is SGDLS, CDR2 YYNGEE. Variable domain in full (rest from reference TRBV9 and TRBJ1-2): DSGVTQTPKHLITATGQRVTLRCSPRSGDLSVYWYQQSLDQGLQFLIQYYNGEERAKGNILERFSAQQFPDLHSELNLSSLELGDSALYFCASSVEEGAVDGYTFGSGTRLTVV.

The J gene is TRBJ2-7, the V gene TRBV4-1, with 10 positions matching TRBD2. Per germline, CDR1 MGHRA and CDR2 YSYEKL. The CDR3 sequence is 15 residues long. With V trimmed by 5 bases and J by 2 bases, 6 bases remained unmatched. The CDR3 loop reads CASSYRLAGAYEQYV. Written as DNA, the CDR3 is TGCGCCAGCAGCTACAGACTAGCGGGTGCCTACGAGCAGTACGTC.

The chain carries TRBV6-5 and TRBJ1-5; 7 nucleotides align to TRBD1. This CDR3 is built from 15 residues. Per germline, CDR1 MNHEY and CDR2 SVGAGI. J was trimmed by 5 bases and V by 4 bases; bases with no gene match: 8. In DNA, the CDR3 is TGTGCCAGCAGTTCGAAGGGGGCGCGGGATCAGCCCCAGCATTTT. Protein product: CASSSKGARDQPQHF.

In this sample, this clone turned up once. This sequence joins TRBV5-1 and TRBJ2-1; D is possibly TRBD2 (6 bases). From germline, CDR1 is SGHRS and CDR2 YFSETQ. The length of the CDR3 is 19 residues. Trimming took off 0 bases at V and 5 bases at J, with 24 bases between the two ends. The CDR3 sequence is CASSLAGRGTPRIHNEQFF. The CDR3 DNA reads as TGCGCCAGCAGCTTGGCCGGTCGGGGGACCCCCCGTATACACAATGAGCAGTTCTTC.

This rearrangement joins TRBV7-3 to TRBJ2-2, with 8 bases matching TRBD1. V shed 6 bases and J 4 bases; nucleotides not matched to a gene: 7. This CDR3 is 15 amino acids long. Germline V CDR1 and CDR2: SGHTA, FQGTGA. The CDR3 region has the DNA TGTGCCAGCAGTTTGACAGGGGACGGCACCGGGGAGCTGTTTTTT. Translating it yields CASSLTGDGTGELFF.

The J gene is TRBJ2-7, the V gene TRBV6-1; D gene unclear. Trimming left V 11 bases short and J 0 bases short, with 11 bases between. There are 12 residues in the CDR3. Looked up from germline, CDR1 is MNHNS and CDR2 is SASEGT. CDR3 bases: TGTGCCGCCGGAGCTAGCTCCTACGAGCAGTACTTC. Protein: CAAGASSYEQYF.

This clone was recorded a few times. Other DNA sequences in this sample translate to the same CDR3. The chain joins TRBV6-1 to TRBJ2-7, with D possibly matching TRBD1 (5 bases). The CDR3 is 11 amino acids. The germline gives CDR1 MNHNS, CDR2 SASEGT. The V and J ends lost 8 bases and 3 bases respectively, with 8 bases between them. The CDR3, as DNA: TGTGCCAGCGACAGAGACTACGAGCAGTACTTC. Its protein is CASDRDYEQYF.

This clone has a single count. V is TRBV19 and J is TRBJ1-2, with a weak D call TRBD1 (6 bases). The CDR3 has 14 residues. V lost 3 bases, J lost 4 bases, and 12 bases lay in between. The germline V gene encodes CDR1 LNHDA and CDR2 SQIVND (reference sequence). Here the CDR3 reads CASSILGGAYGYTF. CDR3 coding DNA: TGTGCCAGTAGTATTTTGGGGGGCGCCTATGGCTACACCTTC.

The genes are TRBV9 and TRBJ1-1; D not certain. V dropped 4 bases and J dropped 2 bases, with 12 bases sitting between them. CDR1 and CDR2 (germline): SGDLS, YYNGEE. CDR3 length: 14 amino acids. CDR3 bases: TGTGCCAGCAGCCCCCGATTATTTAACACTGAAGCTTTCTTT. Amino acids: CASSPRLFNTEAFF.

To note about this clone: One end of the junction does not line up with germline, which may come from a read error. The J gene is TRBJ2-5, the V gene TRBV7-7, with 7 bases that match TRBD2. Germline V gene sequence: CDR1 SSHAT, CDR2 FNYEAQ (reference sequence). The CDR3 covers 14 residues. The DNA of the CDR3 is TGTGCTAGCAGCAAGTCGACTAGCTGGGAGACCCAGTACTTC. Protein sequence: CASSKSTSWETQYF.

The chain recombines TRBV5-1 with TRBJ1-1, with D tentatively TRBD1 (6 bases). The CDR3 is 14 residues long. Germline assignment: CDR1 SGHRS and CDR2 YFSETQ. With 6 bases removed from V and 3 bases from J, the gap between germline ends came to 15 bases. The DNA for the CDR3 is TGCGCCAGCACCCCAAAGTACAGGGACACTGAAGCTTTCTTT. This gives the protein CASTPKYRDTEAFF. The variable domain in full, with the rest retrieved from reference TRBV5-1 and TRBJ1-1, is KAGVTQTPRYLIKTRGQQVTLSCSPISGHRSVSWYQQTPGQGLQFLFEYFSETQRNKGNFPGRFSGRQFSNSRSEMNVSTLELGDSALYLCASTPKYRDTEAFFGQGTRLTVV.

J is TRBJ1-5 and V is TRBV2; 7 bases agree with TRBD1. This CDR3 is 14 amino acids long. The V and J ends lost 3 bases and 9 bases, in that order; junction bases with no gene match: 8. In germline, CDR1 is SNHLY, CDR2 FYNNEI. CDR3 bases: TGTGCCAGCAGTGAGAGACAGGGCGGCGGGCCCCAGCATTTT. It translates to CASSERQGGGPQHF.

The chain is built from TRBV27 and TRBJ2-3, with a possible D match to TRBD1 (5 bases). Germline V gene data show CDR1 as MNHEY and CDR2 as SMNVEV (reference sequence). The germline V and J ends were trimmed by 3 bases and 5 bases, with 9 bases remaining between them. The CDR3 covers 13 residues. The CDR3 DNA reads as TGTGCCAGCAGTTTCAGGGAAAAAGATACGCAGTATTTT. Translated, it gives CASSFREKDTQYF.

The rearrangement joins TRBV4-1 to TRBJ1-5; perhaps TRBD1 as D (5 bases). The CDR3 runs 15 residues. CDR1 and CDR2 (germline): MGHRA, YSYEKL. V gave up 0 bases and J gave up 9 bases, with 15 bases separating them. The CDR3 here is CASSQDRTGLLPQHF. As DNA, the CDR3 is TGCGCCAGCAGCCAAGACCGAACAGGTTTACTGCCCCAGCATTTT.

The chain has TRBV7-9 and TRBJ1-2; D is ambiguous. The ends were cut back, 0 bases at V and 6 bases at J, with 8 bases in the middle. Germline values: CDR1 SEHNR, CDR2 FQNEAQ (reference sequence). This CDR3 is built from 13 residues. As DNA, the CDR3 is TGTGCCAGCAGCTTAGCTGCAGAGAATGGCTACACCTTC. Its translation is CASSLAAENGYTF.

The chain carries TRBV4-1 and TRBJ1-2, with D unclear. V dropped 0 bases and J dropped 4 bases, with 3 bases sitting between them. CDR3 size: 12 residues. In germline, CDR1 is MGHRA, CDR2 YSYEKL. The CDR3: CASSQDGYGYTF. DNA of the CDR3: TGCGCCAGCAGCCAAGACGGCTATGGCTACACCTTC.

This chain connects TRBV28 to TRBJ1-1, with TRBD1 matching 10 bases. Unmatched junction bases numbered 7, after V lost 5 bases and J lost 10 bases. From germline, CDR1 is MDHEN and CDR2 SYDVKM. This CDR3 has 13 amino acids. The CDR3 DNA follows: TGTGCCAGCAGTCCCGGGACAGGGGCTGGAGCTTTCTTT. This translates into CASSPGTGAGAFF.

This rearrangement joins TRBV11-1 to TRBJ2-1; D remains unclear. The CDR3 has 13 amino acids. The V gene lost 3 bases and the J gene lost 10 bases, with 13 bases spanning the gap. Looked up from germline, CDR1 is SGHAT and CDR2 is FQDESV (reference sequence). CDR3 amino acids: CASSFSGVWEQFF. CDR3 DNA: TGTGCCAGCAGCTTCTCTGGGGTATGGGAGCAGTTCTTC.

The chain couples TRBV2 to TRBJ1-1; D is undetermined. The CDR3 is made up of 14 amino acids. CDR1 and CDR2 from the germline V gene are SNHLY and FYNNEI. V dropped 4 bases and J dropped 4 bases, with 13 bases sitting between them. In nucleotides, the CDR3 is TGTGCCAGCAGTGGGGGAGGCTGGGGCACTGAAGCTTTCTTT. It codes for CASSGGGWGTEAFF. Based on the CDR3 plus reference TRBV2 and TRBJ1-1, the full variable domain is EPEVTQTPSHQVTQMGQEVILRCVPISNHLYFYWYRQILGQKVEFLVSFYNNEISEKSEIFDDQFSVERPDGSNFTLKIRSTKLEDSAMYFCASSGGGWGTEAFFGQGTRLTVV.

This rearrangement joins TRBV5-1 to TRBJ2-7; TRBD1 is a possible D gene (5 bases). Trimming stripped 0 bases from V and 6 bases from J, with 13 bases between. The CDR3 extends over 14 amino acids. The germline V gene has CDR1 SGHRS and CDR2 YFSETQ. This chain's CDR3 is CASSLVGQGGEQYF. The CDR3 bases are TGCGCCAGCAGCTTGGTTGGGCAGGGTGGCGAGCAGTACTTC.

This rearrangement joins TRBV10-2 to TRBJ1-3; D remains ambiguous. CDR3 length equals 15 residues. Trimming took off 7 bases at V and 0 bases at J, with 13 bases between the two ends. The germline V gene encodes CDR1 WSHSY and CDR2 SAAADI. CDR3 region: CASTVREISGNTIYF. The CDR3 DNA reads TGCGCCAGCACCGTGAGGGAAATCTCTGGAAACACCATATATTTT.

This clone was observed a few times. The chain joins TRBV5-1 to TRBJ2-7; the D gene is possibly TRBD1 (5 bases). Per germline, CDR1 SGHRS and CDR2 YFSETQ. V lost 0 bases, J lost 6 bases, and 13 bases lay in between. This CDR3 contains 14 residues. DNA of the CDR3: TGCGCCAGCAGCTTGGCCGCGACAGACTCCGAGCAGTACTTC. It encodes CASSLAATDSEQYF.

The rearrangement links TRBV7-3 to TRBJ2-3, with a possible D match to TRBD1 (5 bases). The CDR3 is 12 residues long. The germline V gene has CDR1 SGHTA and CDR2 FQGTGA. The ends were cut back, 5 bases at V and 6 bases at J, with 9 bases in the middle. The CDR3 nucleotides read TGTGCCAGCAGCCCAGGGTTGGATACGCAGTATTTT. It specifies CASSPGLDTQYF.

DNA for the CDR3: TGTGCCAGCAGCCCCCGGGCCAGTCAGACAGATACGCAGTATTTT. Protein: CASSPRASQTDTQYF. The chain links TRBV13 to TRBJ2-3; no definite D call. V lost 5 bases to trimming and J lost 3 bases, with 15 bases between them. Germline V gene sequence: CDR1 PRHDT, CDR2 FYEKMQ (reference sequence). The CDR3 is 15 amino acids. The full variable domain, completed using reference TRBV13 and TRBJ2-3, is AAGVIQSPRHLIKEKRETATLKCYPIPRHDTVYWYQQGPGQDPQFLISFYEKMQSDKGSIPDRFSAQQFSDYHSELNMSSLELGDSALYFCASSPRASQTDTQYFGPGTRLTVL.

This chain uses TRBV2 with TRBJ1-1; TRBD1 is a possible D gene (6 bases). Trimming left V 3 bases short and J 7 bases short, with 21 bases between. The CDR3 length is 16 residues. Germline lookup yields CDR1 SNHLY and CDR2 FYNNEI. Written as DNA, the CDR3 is TGTGCCAGCAGTGAGGACAGTTATTACACCGATGGTGAAGCTTTCTTT. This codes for CASSEDSYYTDGEAFF.

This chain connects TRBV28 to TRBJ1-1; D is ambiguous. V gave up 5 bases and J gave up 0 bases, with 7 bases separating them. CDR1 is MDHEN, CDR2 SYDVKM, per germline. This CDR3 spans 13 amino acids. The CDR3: CASSARMNTEAFF. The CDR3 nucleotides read TGTGCCAGCAGTGCCCGGATGAACACTGAAGCTTTCTTT.